This T cell receptor beta chain was captured in a study of response to subunit inactivated influenza vaccine. Study-level results: Authors suggested seasonal influenza vaccinations each recruit few new T cells.

The CDR3 sequence is 17 residues long. Germline CDR1 is MNHEY and CDR2 is SVGAGI. Trimming took off 2 bases at V and 4 bases at J, with 17 bases between the two ends. This clonotype was seen a few times. Its specificity is unknown. MiXCR, run by TCRdb on the RT-PCR reads, gives a single entry per CDR3 protein. Found here are 650,000 to 700,000 distinct CDR3 sequences, approximately 15% of them singletons; the top ten hold 11%. The sequence derives from a man aged 45-65 years who received an inactivated influenza vaccine. V gene TRBV6-5 combines with J gene TRBJ2-2; TRBD2 might be the D (5 bases). Here the sequenced sample was PBMCs from blood, taken about 12 days after vaccination. The CDR3 region is CASSYKLGLRGTGELFF. For the CDR3, the DNA is TGTGCCAGCAGTTACAAGTTGGGCCTACGGGGCACCGGGGAGCTGTTTTTT.